What follows describes a single T cell receptor beta chain. This specimen comes from a study of control samples from healthy donors and cancer patients. This CDR3 contains 14 residues. V gave up 3 bases and J gave up 2 bases, with 7 bases separating them. Germline assignment: CDR1 MNHNS and CDR2 SASEGT. Profiled with immunoSEQ multiplex PCR; TCRdb holds only in-frame clones, not every one. The sample includes some 190,000 clones. Material for sequencing was blood. The V gene is TRBV6-1, the J gene TRBJ1-4; D not resolved. The sequence derives from a woman aged 25 to 39 in good health. The CDR3 here is CASSEGHTNEKLFF. The DNA for the CDR3 is TGTGCCAGCAGTGAGGGTCACACTAATGAAAAACTGTTTTTT.